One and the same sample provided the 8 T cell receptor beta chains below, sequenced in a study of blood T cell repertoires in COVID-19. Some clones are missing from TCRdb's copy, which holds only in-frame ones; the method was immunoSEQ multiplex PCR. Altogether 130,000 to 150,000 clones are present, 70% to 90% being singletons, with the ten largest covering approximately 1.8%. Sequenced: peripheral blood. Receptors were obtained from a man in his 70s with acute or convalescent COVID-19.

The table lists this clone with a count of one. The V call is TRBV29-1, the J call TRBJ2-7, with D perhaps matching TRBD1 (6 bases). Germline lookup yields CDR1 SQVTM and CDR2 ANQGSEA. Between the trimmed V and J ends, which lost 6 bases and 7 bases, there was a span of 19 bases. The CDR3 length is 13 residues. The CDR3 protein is CSVSTPTGWEQYF. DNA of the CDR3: TGCAGCGTCAGCACCCCTACAGGGTGGGAGCAGTACTTC.

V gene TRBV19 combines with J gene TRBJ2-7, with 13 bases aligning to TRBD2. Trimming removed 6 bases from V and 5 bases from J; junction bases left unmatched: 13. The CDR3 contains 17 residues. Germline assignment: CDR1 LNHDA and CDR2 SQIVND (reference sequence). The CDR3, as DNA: TGTGCCAGTAGCCCACTAGCGGGAGGGGGGTCCTACAACGAGCAGTACTTC. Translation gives CASSPLAGGGSYNEQYF.

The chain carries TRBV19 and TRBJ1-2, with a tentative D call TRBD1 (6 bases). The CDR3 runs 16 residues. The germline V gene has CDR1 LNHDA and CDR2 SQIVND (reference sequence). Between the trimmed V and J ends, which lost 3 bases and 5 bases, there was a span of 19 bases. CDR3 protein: CASSISRDIPLYGYTF. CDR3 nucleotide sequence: TGTGCCAGTAGTATCTCCCGGGACATCCCCCTATATGGCTACACCTTC.

The CDR3 DNA sequence: TGTGCCAGCAGCCAAGGGAGTACTGGAAACACCATATATTTT. It translates to CASSQGSTGNTIYF. The chain links TRBV3-1 (or the pseudogene TRBV3-2) to TRBJ1-3; D is ambiguous. The CDR3 consists of 14 residues. The ends were cut back, 1 base at V and 2 bases at J, with 6 bases in the middle. CDR1 LGHDT and CDR2 YNNKEL come from the germline V gene (reference sequence).

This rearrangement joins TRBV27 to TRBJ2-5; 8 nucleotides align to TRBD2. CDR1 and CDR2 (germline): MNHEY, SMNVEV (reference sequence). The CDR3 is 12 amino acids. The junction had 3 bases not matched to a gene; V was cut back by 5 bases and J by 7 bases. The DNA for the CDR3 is TGTGCCAGCAGTGCCGGGGGGGGGACCCAGTACTTC. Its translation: CASSAGGGTQYF.

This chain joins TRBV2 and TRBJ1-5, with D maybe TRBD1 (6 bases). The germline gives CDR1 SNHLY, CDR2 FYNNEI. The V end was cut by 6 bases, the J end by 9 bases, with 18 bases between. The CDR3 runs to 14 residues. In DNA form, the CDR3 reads TGTGCCAGCAGAGCCAGACAGGCGAGTCGGCCCCAGCATTTT. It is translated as CASRARQASRPQHF.

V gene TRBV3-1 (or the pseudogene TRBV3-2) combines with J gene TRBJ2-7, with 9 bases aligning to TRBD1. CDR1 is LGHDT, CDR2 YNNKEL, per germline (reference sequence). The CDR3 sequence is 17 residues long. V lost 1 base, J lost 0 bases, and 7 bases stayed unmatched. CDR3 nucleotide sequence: TGTGCCAGCAGCCAAGGGGGACAGGGAACGAGCTCCTACGAGCAGTACTTC. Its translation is CASSQGGQGTSSYEQYF.

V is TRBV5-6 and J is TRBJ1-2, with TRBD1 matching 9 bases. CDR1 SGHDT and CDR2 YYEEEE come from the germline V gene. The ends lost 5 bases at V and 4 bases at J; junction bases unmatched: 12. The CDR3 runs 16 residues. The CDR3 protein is CASRSMGQGMGYGYTF. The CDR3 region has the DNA TGTGCCAGCAGGTCCATGGGACAGGGTATGGGCTATGGCTACACCTTC. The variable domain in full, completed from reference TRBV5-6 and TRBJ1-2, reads DAGVTQSPTHLIKTRGQQVTLRCSPKSGHDTVSWYQQALGQGPQFIFQYYEEEERQRGNFPDRFSGHQFPNYSSELNVNALLLGDSALYLCASRSMGQGMGYGYTFGSGTRLTVV.